This T cell receptor beta chain was identified during a study of neurological immune-mediated disorders. Notes on the study in general: Across subjects, no CDR3 amino acid sequence appeared in expanded clones of more than one subject, a finding that suggested private repertoires in all groups.

This clonotype appeared many times. Its antigen is unidentified. Germline CDR1 is SGHRS and CDR2 is YFSETQ. The CDR3 covers 13 residues. The V gene lost 0 bases and the J gene lost 7 bases, with 10 bases spanning the gap. Synthesis of cDNA was performed by 5'RACE using 10-nucleotide random UMIs. TCRdb re-analysed the 5' RACE reads in MiXCR, keeping a single row per CDR3 protein. The sample has 50,000 to 60,000 distinct CDR3 sequences, 4% seen once; the top ten hold more than 1.5%. The sequenced sample consisted of CD4+ T cells from blood. The receptor's source is a middle-aged woman with multiple sclerosis. The V gene is TRBV5-1, the J gene TRBJ1-1; no reliable D call. CDR3 nucleotide sequence: TGCGCCAGCAGCTTGGAAGGAAGGCTTGAAGCTTTCTTT. This sequence encodes CASSLEGRLEAFF.